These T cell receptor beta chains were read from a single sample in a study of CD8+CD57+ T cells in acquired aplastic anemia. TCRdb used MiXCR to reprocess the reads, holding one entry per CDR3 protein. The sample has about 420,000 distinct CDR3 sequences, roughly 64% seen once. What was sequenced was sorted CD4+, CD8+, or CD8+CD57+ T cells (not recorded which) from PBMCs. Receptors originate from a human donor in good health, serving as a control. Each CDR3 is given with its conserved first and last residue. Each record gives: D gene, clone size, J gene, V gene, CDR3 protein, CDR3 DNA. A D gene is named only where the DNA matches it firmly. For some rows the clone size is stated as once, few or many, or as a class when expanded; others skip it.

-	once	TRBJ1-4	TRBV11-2	CASSLHSNEKLFF	TGTGCCAGCAGCCTACACAGTAACGAAAAACTGTTTTTT
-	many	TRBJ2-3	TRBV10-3	CATRQGGPVDTQYF	TGTGCCACCAGGCAGGGGGGGCCGGTAGATACGCAGTATTTT
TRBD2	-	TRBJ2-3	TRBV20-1	CSARWTSGGGRDTQYF	TGCAGTGCTAGATGGACTAGCGGGGGGGGTCGAGATACGCAGTATTTT
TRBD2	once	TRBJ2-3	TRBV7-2	CASSSGERGRDTTYF	TGTGCCAGCAGCTCGGGAGAGCGGGGCCGAGATACGACGTATTTT
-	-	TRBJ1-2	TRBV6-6	CATRRDRDGIYGYTF	TGTGCCACCAGGAGAGACCGGGACGGAATCTATGGCTACACCTTC
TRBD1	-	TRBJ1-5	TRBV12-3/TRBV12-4	CASSLAQGAGSNAPQHF	TGTGCCAGCAGTTTAGCACAGGGGGCTGGGAGCAATGCGCCCCAGCATTTT
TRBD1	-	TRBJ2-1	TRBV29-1	CAGSGGQGYNEQFF	TGCGCCGGCAGCGGGGGACAGGGGTACAATGAGCAGTTCTTC
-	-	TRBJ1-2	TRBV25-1	CASSGGTQVGDYGYTF	TGTGCCAGCAGTGGGGGGACACAAGTCGGTGACTATGGCTACACCTTC
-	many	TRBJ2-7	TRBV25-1	CATSGNYEQYF	TGTGCCACCTCAGGGAACTACGAGCAGTACTTC
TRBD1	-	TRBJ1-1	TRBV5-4	CASSVGQRNTEAFF	TGTGCCAGCAGCGTGGGACAGAGGAACACTGAAGCTTTCTTT
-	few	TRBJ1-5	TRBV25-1	CATHARDQEDQPQHF	TGTGCAACCCACGCCCGGGACCAAGAGGATCAGCCCCAGCATTTT
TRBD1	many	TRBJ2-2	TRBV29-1	CSVRDRGNTGELFF	TGCAGCGTCAGAGACAGGGGAAACACCGGGGAGCTGTTTTTT
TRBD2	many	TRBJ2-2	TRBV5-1	CASSSLAGDTGELFF	TGCGCCAGCAGCTCGCTAGCGGGGGACACCGGGGAGCTGTTTTTT
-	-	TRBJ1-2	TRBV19	CASSTQGAGSIDQSF	TGTGCCAGTAGTACTCAAGGGGCAGGTTCCATTGACCAGTCCTTC
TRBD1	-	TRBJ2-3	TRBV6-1	CASKEEGGLGTDTQYF	TGCGCCAGCAAAGAGGAAGGGGGCCTTGGCACAGATACGCAGTATTTT
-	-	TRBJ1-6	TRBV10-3	CAIRRQDNSPLHF	TGTGCCATCAGGAGGCAAGATAATTCACCCCTCCACTTT
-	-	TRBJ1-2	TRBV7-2	CASSLVRSGNTQYTF	TGTGCCAGCAGCTTAGTGCGTAGCGGAAATACGCAGTATACCTTC
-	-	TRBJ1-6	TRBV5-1	CASSPGGSIYNSPLHF	TGTGCCAGCAGCCCAGGAGGGAGTATTTATAATTCACCCCTCCACTTT
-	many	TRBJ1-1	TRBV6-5	CASSGSLYTEAFF	TGTGCCAGCAGTGGAAGTCTGTACACTGAAGCTTTCTTT
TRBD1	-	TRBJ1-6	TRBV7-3	CASSAPPGQGLNSPLHF	TGTGCCAGCAGCGCACCACCGGGACAGGGCCTCAATTCACCCCTCCACTTT
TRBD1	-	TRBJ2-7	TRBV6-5	CASSYRDSDYEQYF	TGTGCCAGCAGTTACAGGGACAGCGACTACGAGCAGTACTTC
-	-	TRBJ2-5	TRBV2	CATFAAPETQYF	TGTGCCACGTTCGCGGCCCCAGAGACCCAGTACTTC
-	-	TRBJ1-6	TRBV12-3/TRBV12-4	CASSFSAANNSPLHF	TGTGCCAGCAGTTTTAGTGCCGCGAATAATTCACCCCTCCACTTT
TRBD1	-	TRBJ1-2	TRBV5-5	CASSSPGQGVYGYTF	TGTGCCAGCAGCTCACCGGGACAGGGGGTTTATGGCTACACCTTC
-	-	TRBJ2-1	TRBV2	CASTITYEEYIEQVF	TGTGCCAGCACCATAACCTACGAGGAGTACATCGAGCAGGTCTTC
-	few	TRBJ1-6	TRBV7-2	CASSDYNSPLHF	TGTGCCAGCAGTGATTATAATTCACCCCTCCACTTT
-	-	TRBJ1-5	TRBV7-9	CASSFSVGRSNQQQHF	TGTGCCAGCAGCTTTTCCGTAGGGCGTAGCAATCAGCAGCAGCATTTT
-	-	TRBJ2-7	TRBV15	CATSSRTKTPYEQYF	TGTGCCACCAGCAGTAGGACGAAGACCCCCTATGAGCAGTACTTC
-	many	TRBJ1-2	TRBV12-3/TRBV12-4	CASSREVSGYTF	TGTGCCAGCAGCCGGGAAGTAAGTGGCTACACCTTC
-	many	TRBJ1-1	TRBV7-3	CASSLTVQGGTEAFF	TGTGCCAGCAGCTTAACTGTCCAGGGAGGAACTGAAGCTTTCTTT
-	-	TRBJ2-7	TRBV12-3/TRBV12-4	CASSASGKSGEQYF	TGTGCCAGCAGTGCCTCAGGGAAGTCTGGCGAGCAGTACTTC
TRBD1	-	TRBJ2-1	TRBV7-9	CASSAAGTGGLNEQFF	TGTGCCAGCAGTGCCGCCGGGACAGGGGGATTAAATGAGCAGTTCTTC
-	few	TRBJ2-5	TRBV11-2	CASSLARDTQYF	TGTGCCAGCAGCTTGGCGCGGGACACCCAGTACTTC
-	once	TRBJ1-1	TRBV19	CASSLQGLQGVWDTEAFF	TGTGCCAGCAGCTTACAGGGACTGCAGGGTGTATGGGACACTGAAGCTTTCTTT
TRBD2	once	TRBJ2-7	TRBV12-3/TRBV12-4	CASGLGLAGAEQYF	TGTGCTAGTGGTTTGGGACTAGCGGGGGCCGAGCAGTACTTC
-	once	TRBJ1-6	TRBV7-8	CASSLVGAGLGGSPLHF	TGTGCCAGCAGCTTAGTTGGCGCGGGGTTGGGGGGTTCACCCCTCCACTTT
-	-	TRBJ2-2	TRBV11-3	CASSIDRSENNGELFF	TGTGCCAGTAGTATAGACAGGTCAGAAAATAACGGGGAGCTGTTTTTT
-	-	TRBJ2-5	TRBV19	CASSTGGGNQPQYF	TGTGCCAGTAGTACAGGGGGAGGCAATCAGCCCCAGTACTTC
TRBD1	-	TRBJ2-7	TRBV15	CATSISGQVYEQYF	TGTGCCACCAGCATATCGGGACAGGTCTACGAGCAGTACTTC
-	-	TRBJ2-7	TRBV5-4	CASSLGSYTQYF	TGTGCCAGCAGCTTGGGCTCCTACACGCAGTACTTC
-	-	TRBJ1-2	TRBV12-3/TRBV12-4	CASRSDGEANYGYTF	TGTGCCAGCAGATCGGACGGGGAAGCTAACTATGGCTACACCTTC
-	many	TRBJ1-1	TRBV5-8	CASTVGSVNTEAFF	TGTGCCAGCACGGTGGGCAGTGTCAACACTGAAGCTTTCTTT
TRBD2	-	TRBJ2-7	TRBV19	CASSSSGGAWEDQYF	TGTGCCAGTAGTTCTAGCGGGGGGGCTTGGGAGGACCAGTACTTC
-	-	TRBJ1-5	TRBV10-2	CASSESAENQPQHF	TGCGCCAGCAGTGAATCCGCTGAAAATCAGCCCCAGCATTTT
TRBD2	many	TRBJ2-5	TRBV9	CASSLTGGGAGETQYF	TGTGCCAGCAGCTTGACTGGCGGGGGGGCGGGGGAGACCCAGTACTTC
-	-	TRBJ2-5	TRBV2	CASRSKCREKPSQYF	TGTGCCAGCCGATCGAAATGCCGGGAGAAACCCAGCCAGTACTTC
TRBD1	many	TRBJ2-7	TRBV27	CASSLMVRGQPYEQYF	TGTGCCAGCAGTTTAATGGTCAGGGGACAGCCCTACGAGCAGTACTTC
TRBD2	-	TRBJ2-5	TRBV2	CASSGLAGADEDQYF	TGTGCCAGCAGTGGCCTAGCGGGGGCCGACGAGGACCAGTACTTC
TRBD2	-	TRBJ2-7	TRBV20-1	CSARRAGRPYEQYF	TGCAGTGCTAGACGAGCGGGGCGGCCCTACGAGCAGTACTTC